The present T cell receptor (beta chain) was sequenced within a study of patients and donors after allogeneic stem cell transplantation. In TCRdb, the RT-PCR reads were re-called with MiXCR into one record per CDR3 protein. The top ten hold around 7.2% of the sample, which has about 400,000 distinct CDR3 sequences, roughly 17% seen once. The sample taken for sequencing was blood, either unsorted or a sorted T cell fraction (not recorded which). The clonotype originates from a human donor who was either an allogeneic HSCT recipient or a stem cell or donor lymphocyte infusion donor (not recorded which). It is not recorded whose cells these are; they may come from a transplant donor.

CDR3 nucleotides: TGTGCTAGTGGCACACCCCTAGCGGGAGACCCTGAGCAGTTCTTC. This gives the protein CASGTPLAGDPEQFF. The chain links TRBV12-5 to TRBJ2-1; 10 nucleotides align to TRBD2. This CDR3 region has 15 residues. Germline CDR1 reads LGHNT; CDR2 reads FRNRAP. V trimming: 6 bases; J trimming: 9 bases; junction bases outside the gene matches: 11.